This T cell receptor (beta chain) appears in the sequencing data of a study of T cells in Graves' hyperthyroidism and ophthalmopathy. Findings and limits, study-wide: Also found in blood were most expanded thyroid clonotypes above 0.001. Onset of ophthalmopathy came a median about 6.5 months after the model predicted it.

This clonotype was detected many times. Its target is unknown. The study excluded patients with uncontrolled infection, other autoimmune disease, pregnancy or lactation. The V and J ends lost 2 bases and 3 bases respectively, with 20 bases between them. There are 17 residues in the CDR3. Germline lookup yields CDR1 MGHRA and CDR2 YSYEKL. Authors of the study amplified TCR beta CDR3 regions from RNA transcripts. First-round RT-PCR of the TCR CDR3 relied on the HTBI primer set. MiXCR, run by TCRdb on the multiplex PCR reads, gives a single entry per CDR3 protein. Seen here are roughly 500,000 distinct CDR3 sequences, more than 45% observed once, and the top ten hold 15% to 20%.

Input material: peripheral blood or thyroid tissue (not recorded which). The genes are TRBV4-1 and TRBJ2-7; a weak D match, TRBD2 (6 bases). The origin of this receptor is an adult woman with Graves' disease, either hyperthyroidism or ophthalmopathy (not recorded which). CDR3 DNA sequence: TGCGCCAGCAGCCAATGGGTATACCAGACGGAGGGCTACGAGCAGTACTTC. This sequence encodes CASSQWVYQTEGYEQYF.